This entry lists 4 T cell receptor beta chains sequenced from one sample in a study of PD-1 blockade in mismatch repair-deficient tumors. This table comes from immunoSEQ multiplex PCR, and its TCRdb copy is limited to in-frame clones, with some not included. The sample gives around 100,000 clones, 70% to 85% of which show up once; around 6.5% is in the top ten. Material: peripheral blood, obtained roughly 36 weeks after starting pembrolizumab. Receptor source: an adult with mismatch repair-deficient cancer.

V usage is TRBV7-6 and J usage is TRBJ2-1; 10 bases line up with TRBD2. Trimming cost V 1 base and J 10 bases; bases outside gene matches: 7. CDR1 and CDR2 from the germline V gene are SGHVS and FNYEAQ. There are 15 residues in the CDR3. The DNA for the CDR3 is TGTGCCAGCAGCTTAGGGCTAGCGGGAGAGGGGGAGCAGTTCTTC. Its protein is CASSLGLAGEGEQFF.

CDR3 protein: CATSRAGRGPTEAFF. The CDR3 DNA follows: TGTGCCACCAGCAGAGCGGGCAGGGGCCCTACTGAAGCTTTCTTT. The chain has TRBV15 and TRBJ1-1; D possibly corresponds to TRBD1 (6 bases). The CDR3 contains 15 residues. V gave up 1 base and J gave up 5 bases, with 14 bases separating them. Germline CDR1 is LNHNV and CDR2 is YYDKDF (reference sequence). Looking up the rest from reference TRBV15 and TRBJ1-1 gives the full variable domain: DAMVIQNPRYQVTQFGKPVTLSCSQTLNHNVMYWYQQKSSQAPKLLFHYYDKDFNNEADTPDNFQSRRPNTSFCFLDIRSPGLGDTAMYLCATSRAGRGPTEAFFGQGTRLTVV.

This clone was seen just once. The chain joins TRBV6-5 to TRBJ2-3, with D unresolved. Germline-derived CDR1 and CDR2 are MNHEY and SVGAGI. The CDR3 totals 12 residues. Trimming shortened V by 6 bases and J by 3 bases, and 7 bases separated the two germline ends. The CDR3 is CASRDRTDTQYF. CDR3 DNA sequence: TGTGCCAGCAGGGACCGGACAGATACGCAGTATTTT.

There are a few counts of this clone. The chain joins TRBV14 to TRBJ2-7; a weak D match, TRBD2 (6 bases). The V gene's germline CDR1 is SGHDN and CDR2 FVKESK. V dropped 1 base and J dropped 9 bases, with 19 bases sitting between them. The CDR3 loop spans 15 amino acids. The chain's CDR3 is CASSQGTIASTRQYF. The CDR3 DNA reads as TGTGCCAGCAGCCAAGGGACTATTGCGAGTACGAGGCAGTACTTC.